This TCR beta chain is drawn from a study of blood T cell repertoires in COVID-19 (dated by TCRdb to about 2020). Background on the whole study: The collaborator samples originated in the United States, Italy and Spain and spanned the acute and convalescent phases of COVID-19. The material from the prospective study consisted of cDNA or gDNA derived from T cells, B-cell-depleted T cells, or PBMCs. The dataset comprised deeply sampled blood TCRbeta repertoires from subjects exposed to, actively infected with, or recovered from COVID-19. The repertoires were released in a freely available public database meant as a resource for research on the immune response to SARS-CoV-2. Samples were obtained from the ongoing ImmuneRACE study (first 160 participants) and from 1,200 or so subjects provided by 6 global collaborators. Nearly every sample came with metadata listing a de-identified subject ID, COVID-19 status, age in years and sex. Where HLA class I and class II types were available, the types were taken from metadata supplied by the sample provider, not from assay-based typing. The investigation overall reported the following: The amount of clinical and demographic metadata varied by source and participant and was provided uncurated.

TCRbeta CDR3 regions were amplified from genomic DNA by means of the immunoSEQ Assay, a bias-controlled multiplex PCR. The source study handled its data this way. The number of nucleated cells in each sample was estimated from the amplification of reference gene primers within the assay. Sequence reads were collapsed and filtered to measure the absolute abundance of every unique TCRbeta CDR3 rearrangement. For each sample, productive Simpson clonality was calculated by taking the square root of Simpson's diversity index across productive rearrangements. Entries here come from immuneACCESS through TCRdb and include only in-frame sequences with V and J called. Some clones fail to appear in such tables; in the studies checked, an unresolved V gene covers under half of the shortfall, and the cause of the remainder is unknown. The D gene and trimming were derived from the DNA, and the V and J assignments and clone size from that table. The sample data list roughly 230,000 clones, and around 90% of these were observed just once. The top ten constitute about 0.79% of the sample.

This clone was seen just once. What this receptor recognizes is not known. No qualities accompany the bases; no much larger clone lies one base away. At one collaborating source in Seattle, patients were enrolled during active infection and were followed longitudinally through the course of disease. Collaborating institutions collected whole blood in K2EDTA tubes following their own protocols. Collaborator samples were shipped for TCRbeta analysis as frozen whole blood, isolated PBMCs, or DNA extracted from either sample type. Reading the germline V gene gives CDR1 SNHLY and CDR2 FYNNEI. The CDR3 numbers 14 residues from cysteine through phenylalanine. The DNA shown is the 42-base CDR3, in frame from base 1. V is shortened by 7 bases, J by 8 bases, and the region joining them spans 17 bases.

The receptor comes from a man between 25 and 39 years old with COVID-19, enrolled during active disease. The sequenced sample consisted of peripheral blood. The sequence links TRBV2 to TRBJ1-4, with TRBD1 perhaps the D gene, on 5 matching bases. The nucleotide sequence is given as TGTGCCAGCAATGTCGGGGGGTCCTGGGAAAAACTGTTTTTT. Its translation is CASNVGGSWEKLFF.